Included here is one T cell receptor beta chain sequence, with context. Its antigen is as yet unknown. Here immunoSEQ multiplex PCR was the method, and the copy in TCRdb shows in-frame clones only, minus some. The sample has about 120,000 clones, roughly 92% seen once. These data originate in a study of T cell responses to AZD1222 COVID-19 vaccine. Second-dose timings of about 4 or about 12 weeks were pooled. The CDR3 loop spans 13 amino acids. Study outcomes and limitations: No day 14 peak samples; only post-peak repertoires were characterized. Donors were mostly white British, more females; clonal diversity possibly underestimated. Researchers report vaccine-associated CD4 TCRs spanning spike, with dominance at 160-218 and 743-854.

Material: peripheral blood, obtained 28 days after the second AZD1222 dose. This TCR derives from an adult who received the AZD1222 COVID-19 vaccine. V gene TRBV21-1 combines with J gene TRBJ2-5; the tabulated D call, TRBD2, remains unverified against the DNA. TRBV21-1 counts as a pseudogene. CDR3 loop: CASRGGVRETQYF. In DNA, the CDR3 is TGTGCCAGCAGGGGAGGGGTTCGGGAGACCCAGTACTTC.